A selection of T cell receptor beta chains follows, all from one sample in a study of T cell repertoires in cytomegalovirus infection. TCRdb reprocessed the reads with MiXCR, giving one entry per CDR3 protein. The sample has nearly 450,000 distinct CDR3 sequences, approximately 32% seen once. The specimen was PBMCs. Receptor source: a human donor in good health (CMV status not recorded). Some clones in this sample may be carry-over from other donors' samples. The CDR3 runs from the conserved cysteine through the conserved F or W. The order of the fields is V gene, D gene, clone size, J gene, CDR3 protein, CDR3 DNA. A D gene is named only where the DNA matches it firmly. Rows may omit the clone size; those that give it use once, few, many or a size class.

v_call: TRBV7-8
d_call: NA
clone_size: many
j_call: TRBJ2-7
cdr3_aa: CASTKLSGSPLGEQYF
cdr3_nt: TGTGCCAGCACCAAGTTAAGTGGGTCTCCACTGGGGGAGCAGTACTTC

v_call: TRBV19
d_call: NA
clone_size: NA
j_call: TRBJ2-5
cdr3_aa: CASSTTGHQETQYF
cdr3_nt: TGTGCCAGTAGTACCACGGGTCATCAAGAGACCCAGTACTTC

v_call: TRBV11-3
d_call: NA
clone_size: few
j_call: TRBJ2-5
cdr3_aa: CASSLGVDSGTQYF
cdr3_nt: TGTGCCAGCAGCTTAGGGGTGGATTCTGGGACCCAGTACTTC

v_call: TRBV27
d_call: NA
clone_size: NA
j_call: TRBJ2-3
cdr3_aa: CASRPWTADTQYF
cdr3_nt: TGTGCCAGCAGGCCTTGGACTGCAGATACGCAGTATTTT

v_call: TRBV7-4
d_call: NA
clone_size: once
j_call: TRBJ2-3
cdr3_aa: CASSLRSEGGVTDTQYF
cdr3_nt: TGTGCCAGCAGCTTAAGGTCAGAAGGAGGGGTCACAGATACGCAGTATTTT

v_call: TRBV19
d_call: TRBD2
clone_size: NA
j_call: TRBJ2-1
cdr3_aa: CASTTGTSGYNEQFF
cdr3_nt: TGTGCCAGTACAACCGGGACTAGCGGCTACAATGAGCAGTTCTTC

v_call: TRBV27
d_call: NA
clone_size: NA
j_call: TRBJ2-7
cdr3_aa: CASSTLGRENYEQYF
cdr3_nt: TGTGCCAGCAGTACTCTCGGACGGGAAAACTACGAGCAGTACTTC

v_call: TRBV28
d_call: NA
clone_size: few
j_call: TRBJ2-3
cdr3_aa: CASSFIGATTDTQYF
cdr3_nt: TGTGCCAGCAGTTTTATAGGGGCTACAACAGATACGCAGTATTTT

v_call: TRBV6-2/TRBV6-3
d_call: NA
clone_size: NA
j_call: TRBJ1-5
cdr3_aa: CASSYSNGRRNQPQHF
cdr3_nt: TGTGCCAGCAGTTACTCGAATGGTCGGCGAAATCAGCCCCAGCATTTT

v_call: TRBV5-4
d_call: TRBD1
clone_size: NA
j_call: TRBJ1-1
cdr3_aa: CASSPGNRGPNTEAFF
cdr3_nt: TGTGCCAGCAGCCCAGGGAATAGGGGGCCGAACACTGAAGCTTTCTTT

v_call: TRBV9
d_call: NA
clone_size: few
j_call: TRBJ1-5
cdr3_aa: CASSVWGDQPQHF
cdr3_nt: TGTGCCAGCAGCGTGTGGGGTGACCAGCCCCAGCATTTT

v_call: TRBV6-2/TRBV6-3
d_call: NA
clone_size: NA
j_call: TRBJ1-5
cdr3_aa: CASSRPGENQPQHF
cdr3_nt: TGTGCCAGCAGCCGACCGGGGGAAAATCAGCCCCAGCATTTT

v_call: TRBV28
d_call: NA
clone_size: NA
j_call: TRBJ2-3
cdr3_aa: CASSLQTRYTDTQYF
cdr3_nt: TGTGCCAGCAGTTTACAGACTAGATACACAGATACGCAGTATTTT

v_call: TRBV6-1
d_call: NA
clone_size: NA
j_call: TRBJ2-7
cdr3_aa: CASSDDPYEQYF
cdr3_nt: TGTGCCAGCAGTGACGACCCCTACGAGCAGTACTTC

v_call: TRBV6-5
d_call: NA
clone_size: once
j_call: TRBJ2-2
cdr3_aa: CASTQEPGELFF
cdr3_nt: TGTGCCAGCACCCAGGAACCCGGGGAGCTGTTTTTT

v_call: TRBV11-2
d_call: NA
clone_size: NA
j_call: TRBJ2-5
cdr3_aa: CASSPFRQLETQYF
cdr3_nt: TGTGCCAGCAGCCCCTTTCGGCAGTTAGAGACCCAGTACTTC

v_call: TRBV12-3/TRBV12-4
d_call: TRBD1
clone_size: few
j_call: TRBJ1-2
cdr3_aa: CASSLAQGARGYTF
cdr3_nt: TGTGCCAGCAGTTTAGCGCAGGGGGCTAGGGGCTACACCTTC

v_call: TRBV6-4
d_call: NA
clone_size: many
j_call: TRBJ2-7
cdr3_aa: CASSEGASYEQYF
cdr3_nt: TGTGCCAGCAGTGAGGGGGCCTCCTACGAGCAGTACTTC

v_call: TRBV18
d_call: TRBD2
clone_size: few
j_call: TRBJ2-7
cdr3_aa: CASSGLAGDEQYF
cdr3_nt: TGTGCCAGCTCGGGACTAGCGGGGGACGAGCAGTACTTC

v_call: TRBV6-6
d_call: NA
clone_size: NA
j_call: TRBJ1-6
cdr3_aa: CASSYSPYRAHNSPLHF
cdr3_nt: TGTGCCAGCAGTTACTCTCCTTACAGGGCTCATAATTCACCCCTCCACTTT

v_call: TRBV7-8
d_call: TRBD1
clone_size: few
j_call: TRBJ2-7
cdr3_aa: CASSPDRALPQYF
cdr3_nt: TGTGCCAGCAGCCCCGACAGGGCCCTACCGCAGTACTTC

v_call: TRBV6-1
d_call: TRBD1
clone_size: few
j_call: TRBJ2-3
cdr3_aa: CASTGQVTDTQYF
cdr3_nt: TGTGCCAGCACCGGACAGGTCACAGATACGCAGTATTTT

v_call: TRBV3-1
d_call: NA
clone_size: NA
j_call: TRBJ2-1
cdr3_aa: CASSLIGAITTNEQFF
cdr3_nt: TGTGCCAGCAGCCTCATTGGGGCAATCACCACCAATGAGCAGTTCTTC

v_call: TRBV7-9
d_call: NA
clone_size: NA
j_call: TRBJ2-7
cdr3_aa: CASSLYSAPAYEQYF
cdr3_nt: TGTGCCAGCAGCTTGTACTCCGCGCCCGCCTACGAGCAGTACTTC

v_call: TRBV7-8
d_call: NA
clone_size: NA
j_call: TRBJ1-3
cdr3_aa: CASSARPGLMAGNTIYF
cdr3_nt: TGTGCCAGCAGCGCGCGACCCGGTCTTATGGCTGGAAACACCATATATTTT

v_call: TRBV30
d_call: TRBD1
clone_size: few
j_call: TRBJ1-1
cdr3_aa: CAWSVRTGMNTEAFF
cdr3_nt: TGTGCCTGGAGTGTACGGACAGGGATGAACACTGAAGCTTTCTTT

v_call: TRBV28
d_call: NA
clone_size: NA
j_call: TRBJ1-5
cdr3_aa: CASSLSRQMLSNQPQHF
cdr3_nt: TGTGCCAGCAGTTTATCGAGACAGATGCTTAGCAATCAGCCCCAGCATTTT

v_call: TRBV7-9
d_call: TRBD1
clone_size: many
j_call: TRBJ2-7
cdr3_aa: CASSSEWDRGGDEQYF
cdr3_nt: TGTGCCAGCAGCTCCGAATGGGACAGGGGAGGAGACGAGCAGTACTTC

v_call: TRBV6-6
d_call: TRBD1
clone_size: NA
j_call: TRBJ2-7
cdr3_aa: CASSQGQGHEQYF
cdr3_nt: TGTGCCAGCAGTCAAGGACAGGGCCACGAGCAGTACTTC

v_call: TRBV19
d_call: NA
clone_size: NA
j_call: TRBJ2-1
cdr3_aa: CASKSSGLQFF
cdr3_nt: TGTGCCAGTAAGTCAAGCGGTCTTCAGTTCTTC

v_call: TRBV11-2
d_call: NA
clone_size: NA
j_call: TRBJ1-6
cdr3_aa: CASSSTNSPLHF
cdr3_nt: TGTGCCAGCAGCTCGACGAATTCACCCCTCCACTTT

v_call: TRBV5-5
d_call: NA
clone_size: few
j_call: TRBJ1-1
cdr3_aa: CASSLFHITAGADTEAFF
cdr3_nt: TGTGCCAGCAGCTTGTTCCACATAACTGCGGGGGCGGACACTGAAGCTTTCTTT

v_call: TRBV4-1
d_call: NA
clone_size: many
j_call: TRBJ1-5
cdr3_aa: CASSQLQGGNQPQHF
cdr3_nt: TGCGCCAGCAGCCAGTTACAGGGAGGAAATCAGCCCCAGCATTTT

v_call: TRBV7-6
d_call: NA
clone_size: NA
j_call: TRBJ1-5
cdr3_aa: CASSPLGPDQPQHF
cdr3_nt: TGTGCCAGCAGCCCATTAGGGCCCGATCAGCCCCAGCATTTT

v_call: TRBV27
d_call: TRBD1
clone_size: NA
j_call: TRBJ1-2
cdr3_aa: CASSITGGDGYTF
cdr3_nt: TGTGCCAGCAGTATCACAGGGGGCGATGGCTACACCTTC

v_call: TRBV4-1
d_call: NA
clone_size: NA
j_call: TRBJ2-3
cdr3_aa: CASSQILTDTQYF
cdr3_nt: TGCGCCAGCAGCCAAATCCTAACAGATACGCAGTATTTT

v_call: TRBV7-2
d_call: NA
clone_size: many
j_call: TRBJ2-1
cdr3_aa: CASSLSGTRPYNEQFF
cdr3_nt: TGTGCCAGCAGCCTATCCGGGACCCGGCCTTACAATGAGCAGTTCTTC

v_call: TRBV7-2
d_call: TRBD1
clone_size: many
j_call: TRBJ2-7
cdr3_aa: CASSLALQGIYEQYF
cdr3_nt: TGTGCCAGCAGCTTAGCGCTACAGGGGATCTACGAGCAGTACTTC

v_call: TRBV10-2
d_call: NA
clone_size: NA
j_call: TRBJ1-1
cdr3_aa: CASSAWGVNTEAFF
cdr3_nt: TGCGCCAGCAGTGCCTGGGGGGTGAACACTGAAGCTTTCTTT

v_call: TRBV2
d_call: TRBD1
clone_size: NA
j_call: TRBJ1-1
cdr3_aa: CASSRGQANTEAFF
cdr3_nt: TGTGCCAGCAGCAGGGGGCAGGCGAACACTGAAGCTTTCTTT

v_call: TRBV27
d_call: NA
clone_size: NA
j_call: TRBJ2-1
cdr3_aa: CASSLSEGGDNEQFF
cdr3_nt: TGTGCCAGCAGTTTATCGGAGGGGGGGGACAATGAGCAGTTCTTC

v_call: TRBV6-2/TRBV6-3
d_call: TRBD1
clone_size: NA
j_call: TRBJ2-7
cdr3_aa: CASRRTGEAREQYF
cdr3_nt: TGTGCCAGCAGACGGACAGGGGAGGCGCGCGAGCAGTACTTC

v_call: TRBV12-3/TRBV12-4
d_call: NA
clone_size: few
j_call: TRBJ2-2
cdr3_aa: CASSPWDSNPRGTGELFF
cdr3_nt: TGTGCCAGCAGTCCCTGGGACTCGAATCCCCGGGGCACCGGGGAGCTGTTTTTT

v_call: TRBV19
d_call: NA
clone_size: NA
j_call: TRBJ1-1
cdr3_aa: CASINEGGDTEAFF
cdr3_nt: TGTGCCAGTATCAACGAGGGGGGAGACACTGAAGCTTTCTTT

v_call: TRBV27
d_call: NA
clone_size: NA
j_call: TRBJ2-7
cdr3_aa: CASSLSRPQSYEQYF
cdr3_nt: TGTGCCAGCAGTTTATCTAGACCACAATCCTACGAGCAGTACTTC

v_call: TRBV5-1
d_call: TRBD1
clone_size: few
j_call: TRBJ1-1
cdr3_aa: CASGRQGADTEAFF
cdr3_nt: TGCGCCAGCGGACGACAGGGGGCTGACACTGAAGCTTTCTTT

v_call: TRBV2
d_call: NA
clone_size: few
j_call: TRBJ2-5
cdr3_aa: CASGRAGAQETQYF
cdr3_nt: TGTGCCAGCGGGCGGGCGGGGGCCCAAGAGACCCAGTACTTC

v_call: TRBV7-6
d_call: NA
clone_size: many
j_call: TRBJ1-1
cdr3_aa: CASSLQGSRTEAFF
cdr3_nt: TGTGCCAGCAGCTTACAGGGATCGCGCACTGAAGCTTTCTTT